These 17 T cell receptor beta chains came from one sample sequenced in a study of identical twins. TCRdb re-called the 5' RACE reads through MiXCR, storing one row per CDR3 protein. The sample includes about 530,000 distinct CDR3 sequences, around 20% of them seen just once. These sequences were also reported in another study, on yellow fever vaccine responses in identical twins.

Sequenced input: CD4+ T cells sorted from blood. The source is a woman under 30 in good health.

This clonotype was recorded a few times. The chain joins TRBV10-3 to TRBJ2-3; D gene uncertain. CDR3 length equals 13 residues. V lost 2 bases to trimming and J lost 0 bases, with 3 bases between them. Germline V CDR1 and CDR2: ENHRY, SYGVKD. The CDR3: CAISEGSTDTQYF. CDR3 DNA sequence: TGTGCCATCAGTGAGGGTAGCACAGATACGCAGTATTTT.

The gene calls are TRBV20-1 and TRBJ1-2; a weak D match, TRBD1 (5 bases). This CDR3 is built from 12 residues. CDR1 DFQATT and CDR2 SNEGSKA come from the germline V gene (reference sequence). V shed 6 bases and J shed 4 bases, with 12 bases lying between them. CDR3 sequence (DNA): TGCAGTGCCCAGGACACCTTCTATGGCTACACCTTC. Its translation is CSAQDTFYGYTF.

There are many counts of this clonotype. The chain carries TRBV10-3 and TRBJ2-2, with D maybe TRBD2 (5 bases). V was cut by 7 bases and J by 2 bases, with 8 bases left in between. The germline CDR1 and CDR2 sequences are ENHRY and SYGVKD. The CDR3 runs 13 residues. CDR3 sequence (DNA): TGTGCCATCAAGGACTTTAACACCGGGGAGCTGTTTTTT. It is translated as CAIKDFNTGELFF.

This chain links TRBV20-1 with TRBJ1-4, with a tentative D call TRBD1 (6 bases). There are 14 residues in the CDR3. CDR1 is DFQATT, CDR2 SNEGSKA, per germline (reference sequence). Trimming took off 3 bases at V and 5 bases at J, with 13 bases between the two ends. The CDR3 coding sequence is TGCAGTGCTAGGGGAAAGAGGGGGAATGAAAAACTGTTTTTT. Protein product: CSARGKRGNEKLFF.

This rearrangement joins TRBV20-1 to TRBJ2-6; 7 positions match TRBD1. The CDR3 is made up of 15 amino acids. Germline loops: CDR1 DFQATT, CDR2 SNEGSKA (reference sequence). V shed 6 bases and J 0 bases; nucleotides not matched to a gene: 5. The CDR3 here is CSATGFSSGANVLTF. The DNA for the CDR3 is TGCAGTGCGACAGGGTTTAGCTCTGGGGCCAACGTCCTGACTTTC.

This clonotype was picked up a small number of times. The chain is built from TRBV4-1 and TRBJ2-2; the D is unclear. V gave up 1 base and J gave up 2 bases, with 11 bases separating them. Germline V gene sequence: CDR1 MGHRA, CDR2 YSYEKL. There are 16 residues in the CDR3. In nucleotides, the CDR3 is TGCGCCAGCAGCCAAGTGTCTCGGCTTAACACCGGGGAGCTGTTTTTT. Encoded protein: CASSQVSRLNTGELFF.

This clonotype was seen a few times. The chain is built from TRBV29-1 and TRBJ2-5; 7 nucleotides align to TRBD1. The ends lost 6 bases at V and 5 bases at J; junction bases unmatched: 3. CDR1 is SQVTM, CDR2 ANQGSEA, per germline. This CDR3 is 11 amino acids long. CDR3: CSVDRAETQYF. CDR3 bases: TGCAGCGTAGACAGGGCTGAGACCCAGTACTTC.

This clonotype was seen more than once but under ten times. The V and J genes are TRBV4-2 and TRBJ2-7, with 7 bases aligning to TRBD1. V trimming: 4 bases; J trimming: 3 bases; junction bases outside the gene matches: 6. The CDR3 sequence is 14 residues long. Per the germline V gene, CDR1 is LGHNA and CDR2 is YNFKEQ. This chain's CDR3 is CASSRTGDSYEQYF. The CDR3, as DNA: TGTGCCAGCAGCCGTACAGGGGATAGCTACGAGCAGTACTTC.

This clonotype was detected only a few times. The genes are TRBV5-1 and TRBJ1-4; D perhaps matches TRBD1 (6 bases). V lost 3 bases and J lost 4, with 13 bases in between. The CDR3 sequence is 15 residues long. Germline V gene lookup returns CDR1 SGHRS and CDR2 YFSETQ. Written as DNA, the CDR3 is TGCGCCAGCAGCTCGCTGGGACAACTTAATGAAAAACTGTTTTTT. This translates into CASSSLGQLNEKLFF.

The CDR3 protein is CATSRDPGNSGELFF. The CDR3 coding sequence is TGTGCCACCAGCAGAGATCCAGGCAATAGCGGGGAGCTGTTTTTT. This sequence joins TRBV15 and TRBJ2-2; D remains unclear. Germline lookup yields CDR1 LNHNV and CDR2 YYDKDF (reference sequence). V lost 0 bases and J lost 7, with 12 bases in between. The CDR3 is 15 residues long.

The gene calls are TRBV28 and TRBJ2-7; no clear D gene. Trimming cost V 2 bases and J 3 bases, with 8 bases left between them. The CDR3 is 13 residues long. CDR1 is MDHEN and CDR2 is SYDVKM in the germline V gene. The CDR3 nucleotides read TGTGCCAGCAGTTTAAGTCCAGTCTACGAGCAGTACGTC. Translated: CASSLSPVYEQYV.

This clonotype was seen a few times. This chain links TRBV29-1 with TRBJ2-2, with D perhaps TRBD1 (6 bases). The CDR3 consists of 14 residues. Trimming removed 2 bases at V and 5 bases at J, with 12 bases between. Germline loops: CDR1 SQVTM, CDR2 ANQGSEA. The CDR3 here is CSVELQGETGELFF. The CDR3 coding sequence is TGCAGCGTTGAACTACAGGGTGAGACCGGGGAGCTGTTTTTT.

This chain connects TRBV7-7 to TRBJ2-3; 12 nucleotides line up with TRBD2. Trimming at V came to 4 bases and at J to 4 bases, leaving 3 bases not matched to a gene. This CDR3 region has 15 residues. CDR1 SSHAT and CDR2 FNYEAQ come from the germline V gene (reference sequence). CDR3 DNA: TGTGCCAGCAGCTCTAGCGGGGGGGCAGCAGATACGCAGTATTTT. This codes for CASSSSGGAADTQYF.

This clonotype was seen many times. This chain uses TRBV6-1 with TRBJ1-1; 12 nucleotides align to TRBD1. The junction had 4 bases not matched to a gene; V was cut back by 7 bases and J by 4 bases. Germline V gives CDR1 MNHNS, CDR2 SASEGT. CDR3 length equals 14 residues. CDR3 loop: CASTGTGGSTEAFF. The DNA for the CDR3 is TGTGCCAGCACAGGGACAGGGGGCTCCACTGAAGCTTTCTTT.

A few counts support this clonotype. This chain uses TRBV10-3 with TRBJ2-1; weak D call: TRBD1 (5 bases). Trimming left V 0 bases short and J 6 bases short, with 6 bases between. This CDR3 region has 13 residues. Germline V gene data show CDR1 as ENHRY and CDR2 as SYGVKD. The CDR3 loop is CAISESGLNEQFF. The CDR3, as DNA: TGTGCCATCAGTGAGTCGGGGCTCAATGAGCAGTTCTTC.

The rearrangement uses TRBV2 and TRBJ2-3, with 7 bases matching TRBD2. The V segment lost 6 bases and the J segment 3 bases; nucleotides outside the gene matches: 3. Germline CDR1 SNHLY, CDR2 FYNNEI. This CDR3 comprises 13 residues. The CDR3 loop is CASRASGTDTQYF. The CDR3 nucleotides read TGTGCCAGCAGGGCTAGCGGTACAGATACGCAGTATTTT.

This clonotype was counted between two and nine times. CDR3 region: CASTGEVTSGRPMNTGELFF. The CDR3 nucleotides are TGTGCCAGCACCGGAGAAGTGACTAGCGGGAGGCCTATGAACACCGGGGAGCTGTTTTTT. The chain links TRBV6-2 or TRBV6-3 to TRBJ2-2; 13 nucleotides agree with TRBD2. Losses at the gene ends were 7 bases for V and 1 base for J; bases not matched to a gene: 15. The CDR3 runs to 20 residues. Germline V gives CDR1 MNHEY, CDR2 SVGEGT.